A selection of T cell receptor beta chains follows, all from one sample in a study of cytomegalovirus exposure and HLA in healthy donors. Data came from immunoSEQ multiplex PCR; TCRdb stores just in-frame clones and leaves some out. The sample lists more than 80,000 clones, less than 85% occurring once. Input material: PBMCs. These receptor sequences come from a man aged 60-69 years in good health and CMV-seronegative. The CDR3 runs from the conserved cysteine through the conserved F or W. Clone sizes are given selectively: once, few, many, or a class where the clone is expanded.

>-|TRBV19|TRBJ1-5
CATTGQSNQPQHF
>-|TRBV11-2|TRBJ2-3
CASSFGGTSDTQYF
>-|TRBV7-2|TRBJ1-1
CASSSRGRYGTEAFF
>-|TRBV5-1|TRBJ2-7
CASSLAQGADEQYF
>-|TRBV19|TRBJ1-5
CASSAEYSNQPQHF
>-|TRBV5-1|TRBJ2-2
CASSLAQGASSGTGELFF
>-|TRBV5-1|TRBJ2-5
CASSFRLAGPLRGTQYF
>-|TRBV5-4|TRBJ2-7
CASSFATAGGPYEQYF
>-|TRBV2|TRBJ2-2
CASSGTRISPGELFF
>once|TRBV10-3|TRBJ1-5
CAISESMSSGDTNQPQHF
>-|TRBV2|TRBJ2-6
CASIFGQGAYSGANVLTF
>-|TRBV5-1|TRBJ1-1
CASSLSVNTEAFF
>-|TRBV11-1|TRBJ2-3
CASSLEDRGHQDTQYF
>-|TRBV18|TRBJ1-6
CASSPDRGVSPLHF
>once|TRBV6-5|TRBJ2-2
CASTRGGSTGELFF
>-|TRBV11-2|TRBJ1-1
CASSSQGGGTEAFF
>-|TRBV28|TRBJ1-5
CASRPGQGGQPQHF